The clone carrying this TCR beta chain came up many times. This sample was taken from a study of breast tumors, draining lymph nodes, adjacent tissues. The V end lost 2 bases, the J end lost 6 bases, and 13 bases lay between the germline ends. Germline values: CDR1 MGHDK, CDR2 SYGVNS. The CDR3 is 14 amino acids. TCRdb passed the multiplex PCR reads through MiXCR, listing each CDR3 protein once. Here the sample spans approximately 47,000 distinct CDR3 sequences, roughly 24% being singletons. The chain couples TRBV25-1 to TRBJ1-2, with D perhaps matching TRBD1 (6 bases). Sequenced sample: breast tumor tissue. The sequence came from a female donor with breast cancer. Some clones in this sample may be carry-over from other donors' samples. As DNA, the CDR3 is TGTGCCAGCAGTGAACTTTCAGGGGCGAATGGCTACACCTTC. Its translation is CASSELSGANGYTF.